The 22 T cell receptor beta chains below come from one sample, sequenced in a study of cytomegalovirus exposure and HLA in healthy donors. Researchers ran the PCR with 60 Vbeta and 13 Jbeta primers. The method was immunoSEQ multiplex PCR; TCRdb's version includes in-frame clones alone and lacks a portion of them. The sample shows around 130,000 clones, about 82% of them seen only once. Specimen: PBMCs. These receptors originate from a man younger than 45 in good health and CMV-seronegative.

This chain uses TRBV4-3 with TRBJ2-1, with 11 bases identical to TRBD2. The CDR3 has 17 amino acids. Germline V gives CDR1 LGHNA, CDR2 YSLEER. Trimming cost V 4 bases and J 7 bases; bases outside gene matches: 12. CDR3 region: CASSLLIAGGPGNEQFF. The CDR3 DNA sequence: TGCGCCAGCAGCCTACTCATAGCGGGAGGGCCGGGAAATGAGCAGTTCTTC.

The chain recombines TRBV7-8 with TRBJ1-5; 11 bases fit TRBD1. Germline lookup yields CDR1 SGHVS and CDR2 FQNEAQ. V shed 4 bases, J shed 4 bases, and the junction held 9 bases outside the gene matches. This CDR3 spans 17 amino acids. CDR3 protein: CASSWGGQGGWNQPQHF. Here the CDR3 DNA reads TGTGCCAGCAGCTGGGGGGGACAGGGGGGTTGGAATCAGCCCCAGCATTTT.

The rearrangement uses TRBV5-6 and TRBJ2-7; TRBD1 agrees at 8 bases. The germline CDR1 and CDR2 sequences are SGHDT and YYEEEE. The CDR3 is 14 residues long. Unmatched junction bases numbered 8, after V lost 4 bases and J lost 5 bases. CDR3: CASSVGTGRHEQYF. The CDR3 DNA is TGTGCCAGCAGCGTAGGGACAGGCCGACACGAGCAGTACTTC. Complete variable domain (other parts from reference TRBV5-6 and TRBJ2-7): DAGVTQSPTHLIKTRGQQVTLRCSPKSGHDTVSWYQQALGQGPQFIFQYYEEEERQRGNFPDRFSGHQFPNYSSELNVNALLLGDSALYLCASSVGTGRHEQYFGPGTRLTVT.

This clone was counted between two and nine times. The J gene is TRBJ2-7, the V gene TRBV4-1, with TRBD1 matching 7 bases. The CDR3 has 15 amino acids. J gave up 7 bases and V 2 bases, and 11 bases lay outside the gene matches. The germline gives CDR1 MGHRA, CDR2 YSYEKL. The CDR3 nucleotides read TGCGCCAGCAGCCAATACCGGGACAGCCCCTTTGAGCAGTACTTC. Its protein product is CASSQYRDSPFEQYF.

In DNA form, the CDR3 reads TGTGCCAGCAGCTTTTCCGGGGGGCGGACAGATACGCAGTATTTT. This encodes CASSFSGGRTDTQYF. The J gene is TRBJ2-3, the V gene TRBV11-2; a possible D gene is TRBD2 (7 bases). The germline V and J ends were trimmed by 3 bases and 3 bases, with 13 bases remaining between them. The CDR3 has 15 residues. Per germline, CDR1 SGHAT and CDR2 FQNNGV.

The chain combines TRBV4-2 with TRBJ2-3; 8 nucleotides agree with TRBD2. The CDR3 contains 18 residues. V was pared by 4 bases and J by 7 bases, with 19 bases of the junction left unmatched. The germline V gene encodes CDR1 LGHNA and CDR2 YNFKEQ. Written as DNA, the CDR3 is TGTGCCAGCAGCCCACGAAGCACGGGGGGGATTTCCCCAAATACGCAGTATTTT. This encodes CASSPRSTGGISPNTQYF.

CDR3 sequence: CASSRRDSDTEAFF. CDR3 DNA: TGTGCCAGCAGTCGCCGGGACAGCGACACTGAAGCTTTCTTT. The rearrangement joins TRBV6-6 to TRBJ1-1, with 7 positions matching TRBD1. Trimming cost V 5 bases and J 3 bases; bases outside gene matches: 6. CDR3 length: 14 residues. Germline CDR1 MNHNY, CDR2 SVGAGI (reference sequence).

The V gene is TRBV6-6, the J gene TRBJ1-2; TRBD1 aligns across 8 bases. The CDR3 spans 16 residues. Germline V gene sequence: CDR1 MNHNY, CDR2 SVGAGI (reference sequence). V gave up 8 bases and J gave up 0 bases; unmatched junction bases: 11. The CDR3 nucleotides read TGTGCCAGCCACCCACCCTGGACAGGGTCTAACTATGGCTACACCTTC. Translated: CASHPPWTGSNYGYTF.

The chain uses TRBV2 and TRBJ2-1, with 8 bases lining up with TRBD1. In germline, CDR1 is SNHLY, CDR2 FYNNEI. This CDR3 region has 15 residues. V was clipped by 2 bases and J by 9 bases; unmatched bases: 9. The CDR3 sequence is CASSELGQGGGEQFF. The CDR3 DNA follows: TGTGCCAGCAGTGAACTCGGACAGGGAGGAGGTGAGCAGTTCTTC.

This sequence joins TRBV30 and TRBJ2-3, with 12 bases fitting TRBD2. Per germline, CDR1 GTSNPN and CDR2 SVGIG (reference sequence). Trimming at V came to 7 bases and at J to 0 bases, leaving 14 bases not matched to a gene. The CDR3 runs 18 residues. The CDR3 is CALMLTSGGTPSTDTQYF. Here the CDR3 DNA reads TGTGCCTTGATGCTGACTAGCGGGGGTACGCCTAGCACAGATACGCAGTATTTT.

The chain is built from TRBV6-1 and TRBJ2-3; tentatively, D is TRBD2 (7 bases). CDR3 length: 13 amino acids. CDR1 and CDR2 (germline): MNHNS, SASEGT. Trimming stripped 11 bases from V and 4 bases from J, with 16 bases between. The CDR3 nucleotides read TGTGCCGGCACGTCGGGGGGCCCAGATACGCAGTATTTT. Translation gives CAGTSGGPDTQYF.

The chain joins TRBV6-5 to TRBJ1-2; D is possibly TRBD1 (6 bases). The CDR3 consists of 13 residues. V lost 4 bases, J lost 14 bases, and 20 bases lay in between. Germline V gene lookup returns CDR1 MNHEY and CDR2 SVGAGI. CDR3: CASSSSRRGPYTF. The CDR3 coding sequence is TGTGCCAGCAGTTCCTCCCGCAGGGGACCCTATACCTTC.

This chain links TRBV5-6 with TRBJ2-3; D is perhaps TRBD2 (7 bases). The CDR3 length is 16 residues. V was trimmed by 0 bases and J by 9 bases, leaving 20 bases between them. From germline, CDR1 is SGHDT and CDR2 YYEEEE. The CDR3 DNA reads as TGTGCCAGCAGCTTGGATCCGGGGGGCGGGGTTAGGACGCAGTATTTT. Protein sequence: CASSLDPGGGVRTQYF.

The rearrangement uses TRBV29-1 and TRBJ2-7; the D gene is possibly TRBD2 (5 bases). The V gene's germline CDR1 is SQVTM and CDR2 ANQGSEA. The CDR3 sequence is 15 residues long. The V end was cut by 4 bases, the J end by 1 base, with 17 bases between. The chain's CDR3 is CSVASPPGWSYEQYF. Here the CDR3 DNA reads TGCAGCGTTGCCTCCCCCCCGGGGTGGTCCTACGAGCAGTACTTC.

The chain combines TRBV6-4 with TRBJ2-3, with 9 bases lining up with TRBD1. Germline V lookup: CDR1 MRHNA, CDR2 SNTAGT. The J segment lost 1 base and the V segment lost 4 bases, leaving 0 bases of the junction unmatched. The CDR3 extends over 14 amino acids. The CDR3 bases are TGTGCCAGCAGTGGGACAGGGGGCACAGATACGCAGTATTTT. It translates to CASSGTGGTDTQYF.

The DNA of the CDR3 is TGTGCCAGCAGTGTAGGGGGACCGAACACTGAAGCTTTCTTT. Encoded protein: CASSVGGPNTEAFF. The chain employs TRBV2 and TRBJ1-1; TRBD1 might be the D (6 bases). CDR3 length: 14 residues. Germline lookup yields CDR1 SNHLY and CDR2 FYNNEI. V was clipped by 4 bases and J by 1 base, with 10 bases between them.

The V call is TRBV6-1, the J call TRBJ2-5; weak D call: TRBD2 (6 bases). CDR3 size: 14 residues. V lost 6 bases and J lost 4, with 15 bases in between. Per the germline V gene, CDR1 is MNHNS and CDR2 is SASEGT. The chain's CDR3 is CASSGTLEGETQYF. Here the CDR3 DNA reads TGTGCCAGCAGCGGGACTCTAGAGGGAGAGACCCAGTACTTC.

This clone came up a few times. The chain is built from TRBV27 and TRBJ1-6; tentatively, D is TRBD1 (5 bases). The CDR3 extends over 17 amino acids. The V end lost 1 base, the J end lost 7 bases, and 17 bases lay between the germline ends. CDR1 and CDR2 from the germline V gene are MNHEY and SMNVEV (reference sequence). The CDR3 region is CASSLWSTQVFNSPLHF. The CDR3 region has the DNA TGTGCCAGCAGTTTATGGTCCACACAGGTCTTCAATTCACCCCTCCACTTT.

The V call is TRBV4-3, the J call TRBJ1-6; D unresolved. V lost 4 bases and J lost 9, with 10 bases in between. The V gene's germline CDR1 is LGHNA and CDR2 YSLEER. This CDR3 spans 13 amino acids. The CDR3 DNA reads TGCGCCAGCAGCCCCGACTTGAGTTCACCCCTCCACTTT. Protein product: CASSPDLSSPLHF.

Points on this clone: The sample carries other DNA sequences with the same CDR3. The chain uses TRBV4-3 and TRBJ2-7; tentatively, D is TRBD1 (5 bases). With 1 base removed from V and 2 bases from J, the gap between germline ends came to 9 bases. Germline assignment: CDR1 LGHNA and CDR2 YSLEER. This CDR3 has 14 residues. The DNA for the CDR3 is TGCGCCAGCAGCCAAGTTCAGGGCGCCTACGAGCAGTACTTC. Its translation is CASSQVQGAYEQYF.

The chain couples TRBV5-1 to TRBJ1-5; D is perhaps TRBD1 (6 bases). The CDR3 length is 15 residues. V dropped 0 bases and J dropped 3 bases, with 10 bases sitting between them. Germline CDR1 and CDR2: SGHRS and YFSETQ. The DNA for the CDR3 is TGCGCCAGCAGCTTGGATGGGACACCCAATCAGCCCCAGCATTTT. Translated, it gives CASSLDGTPNQPQHF. Complete variable domain (other parts from reference TRBV5-1 and TRBJ1-5): KAGVTQTPRYLIKTRGQQVTLSCSPISGHRSVSWYQQTPGQGLQFLFEYFSETQRNKGNFPGRFSGRQFSNSRSEMNVSTLELGDSALYLCASSLDGTPNQPQHFGDGTRLSIL.

This clone has only one observation. The chain recombines TRBV28 with TRBJ2-1; D gene unclear. V dropped 1 base and J dropped 8 bases, with 6 bases sitting between them. The CDR3 loop spans 12 amino acids. Germline CDR1 reads MDHEN; CDR2 reads SYDVKM. The CDR3 nucleotides read TGTGCCAGCAGTTTATTCCCTCATGAGCAGTTCTTC. Translation: CASSLFPHEQFF.